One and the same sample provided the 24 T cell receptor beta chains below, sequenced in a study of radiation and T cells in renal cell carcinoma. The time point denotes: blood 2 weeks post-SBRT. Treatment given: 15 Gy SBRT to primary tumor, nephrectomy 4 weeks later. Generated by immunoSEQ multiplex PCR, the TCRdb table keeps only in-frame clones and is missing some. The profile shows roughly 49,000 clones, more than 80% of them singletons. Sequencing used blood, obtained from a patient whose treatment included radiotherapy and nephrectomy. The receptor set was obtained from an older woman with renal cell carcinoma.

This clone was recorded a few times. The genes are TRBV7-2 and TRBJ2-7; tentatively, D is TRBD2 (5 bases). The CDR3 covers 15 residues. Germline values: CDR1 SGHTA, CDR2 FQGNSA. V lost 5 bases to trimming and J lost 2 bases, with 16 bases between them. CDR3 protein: CASSAYSASAYEQYF. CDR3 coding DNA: TGTGCCAGCAGCGCATATAGCGCTTCCGCCTACGAGCAGTACTTC.

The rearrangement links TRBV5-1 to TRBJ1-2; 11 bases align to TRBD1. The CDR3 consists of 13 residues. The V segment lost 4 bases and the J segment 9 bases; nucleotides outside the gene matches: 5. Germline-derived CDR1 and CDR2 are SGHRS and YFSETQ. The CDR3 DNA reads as TGCGCCAGCAGCCCAGGACAGGGGGCGAGCTACACCTTC. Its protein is CASSPGQGASYTF. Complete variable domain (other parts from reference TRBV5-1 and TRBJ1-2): KAGVTQTPRYLIKTRGQQVTLSCSPISGHRSVSWYQQTPGQGLQFLFEYFSETQRNKGNFPGRFSGRQFSNSRSEMNVSTLELGDSALYLCASSPGQGASYTFGSGTRLTVV.

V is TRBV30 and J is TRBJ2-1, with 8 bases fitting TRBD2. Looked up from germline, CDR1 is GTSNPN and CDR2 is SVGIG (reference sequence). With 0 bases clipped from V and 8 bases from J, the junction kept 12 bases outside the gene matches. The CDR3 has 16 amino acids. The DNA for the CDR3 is TGTGCCTGGAGTGTACTCTTAACGGGAGGGATTGATGAGCAGTTCTTC. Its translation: CAWSVLLTGGIDEQFF.

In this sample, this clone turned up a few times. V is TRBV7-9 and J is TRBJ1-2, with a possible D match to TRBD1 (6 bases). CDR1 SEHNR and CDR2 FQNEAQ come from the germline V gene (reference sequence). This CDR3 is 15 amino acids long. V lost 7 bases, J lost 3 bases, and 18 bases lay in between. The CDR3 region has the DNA TGTGCCAGCACGAGCGGGGGGGCGCATTACTATGGCTACACCTTC. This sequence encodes CASTSGGAHYYGYTF.

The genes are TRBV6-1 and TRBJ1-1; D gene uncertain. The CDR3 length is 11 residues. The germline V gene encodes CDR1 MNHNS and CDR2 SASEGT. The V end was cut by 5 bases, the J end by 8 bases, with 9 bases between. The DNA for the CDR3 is TGTGCCAGCAGTTACCGGAGGGAAGCTTTCTTT. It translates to CASSYRREAFF.

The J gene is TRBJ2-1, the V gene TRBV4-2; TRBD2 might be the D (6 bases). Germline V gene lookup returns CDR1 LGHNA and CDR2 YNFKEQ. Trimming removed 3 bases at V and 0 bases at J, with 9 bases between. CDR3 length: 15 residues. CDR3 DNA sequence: TGTGCCAGCAGCCAGGGCGGGGACTCCTACAATGAGCAGTTCTTC. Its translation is CASSQGGDSYNEQFF.

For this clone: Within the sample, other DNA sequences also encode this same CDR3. The CDR3 nucleotides are TGTGCCAGCAGCCCCAGCCGGGGGGACTACAATGAGCAGTTCTTC. As protein: CASSPSRGDYNEQFF. V and J are TRBV7-2 and TRBJ2-1; 7 bases agree with TRBD2. This CDR3 contains 15 residues. After removal of 5 bases from V and 3 bases from J, the junction contained 7 bases not matched to a gene. Germline V gene data show CDR1 as SGHTA and CDR2 as FQGNSA.

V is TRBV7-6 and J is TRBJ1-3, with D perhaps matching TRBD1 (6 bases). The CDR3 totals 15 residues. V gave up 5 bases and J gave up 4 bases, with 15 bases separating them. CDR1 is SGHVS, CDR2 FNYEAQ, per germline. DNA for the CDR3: TGTGCCAGCAGCCTGGACAGAACACACGGAAACACCATATATTTT. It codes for CASSLDRTHGNTIYF.

CDR3 sequence reads: CAISELAGDESYEQYF. The CDR3 DNA follows: TGTGCCATCAGTGAACTAGCGGGGGATGAATCCTACGAGCAGTACTTC. The J gene is TRBJ2-7, the V gene TRBV10-3, with TRBD2 matching 11 bases. The CDR3 is made up of 16 amino acids. J was trimmed by 1 base and V by 3 bases; bases with no gene match: 5. Germline V gene data show CDR1 as ENHRY and CDR2 as SYGVKD.

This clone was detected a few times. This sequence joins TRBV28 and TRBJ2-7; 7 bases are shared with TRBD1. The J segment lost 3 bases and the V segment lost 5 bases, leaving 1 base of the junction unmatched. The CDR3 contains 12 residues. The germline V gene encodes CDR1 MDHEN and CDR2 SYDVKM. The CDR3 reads CASSRQGYEQYF. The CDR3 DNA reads TGTGCCAGCAGTCGACAGGGCTACGAGCAGTACTTC.

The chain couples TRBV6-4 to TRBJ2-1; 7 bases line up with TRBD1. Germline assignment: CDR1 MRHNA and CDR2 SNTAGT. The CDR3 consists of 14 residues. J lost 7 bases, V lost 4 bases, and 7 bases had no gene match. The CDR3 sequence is CASSGFEGANEQFF. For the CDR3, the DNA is TGTGCCAGCAGTGGGTTTGAGGGGGCAAATGAGCAGTTCTTC.

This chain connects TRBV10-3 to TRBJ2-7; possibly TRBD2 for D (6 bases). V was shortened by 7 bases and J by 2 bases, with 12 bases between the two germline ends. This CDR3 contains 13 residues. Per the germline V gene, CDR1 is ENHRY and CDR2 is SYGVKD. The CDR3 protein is CAINGGATYEQYF. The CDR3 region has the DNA TGTGCCATCAATGGCGGGGCCACCTACGAGCAGTACTTC.

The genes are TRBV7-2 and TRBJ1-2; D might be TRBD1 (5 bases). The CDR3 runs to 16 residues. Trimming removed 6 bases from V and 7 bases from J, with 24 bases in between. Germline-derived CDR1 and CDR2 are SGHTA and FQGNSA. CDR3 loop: CASSSFGARGIGGYTF. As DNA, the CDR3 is TGTGCCAGCAGTTCTTTTGGGGCCCGGGGGATAGGTGGCTACACCTTC.

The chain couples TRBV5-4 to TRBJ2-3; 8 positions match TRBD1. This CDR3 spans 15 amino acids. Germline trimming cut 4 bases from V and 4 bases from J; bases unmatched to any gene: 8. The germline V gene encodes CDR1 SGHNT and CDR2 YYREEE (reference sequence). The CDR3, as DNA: TGTGCCAGCAGCCAAGGGGCAGGGGGCGCAGATACGCAGTATTTT. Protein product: CASSQGAGGADTQYF.

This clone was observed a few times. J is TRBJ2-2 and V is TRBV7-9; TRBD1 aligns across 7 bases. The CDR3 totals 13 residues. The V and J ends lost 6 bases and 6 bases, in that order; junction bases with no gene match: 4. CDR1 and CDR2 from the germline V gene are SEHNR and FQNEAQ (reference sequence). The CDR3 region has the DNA TGTGCCAGCAGTCCCGGGACAGCCGGGGAGCTGTTTTTT. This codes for CASSPGTAGELFF.

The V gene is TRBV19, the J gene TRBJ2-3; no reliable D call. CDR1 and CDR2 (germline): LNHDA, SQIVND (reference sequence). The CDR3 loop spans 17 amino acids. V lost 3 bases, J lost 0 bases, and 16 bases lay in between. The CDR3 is CASSMVRGSSSTDTQYF. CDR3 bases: TGTGCCAGTAGTATGGTCCGCGGTAGCTCTAGCACAGATACGCAGTATTTT.

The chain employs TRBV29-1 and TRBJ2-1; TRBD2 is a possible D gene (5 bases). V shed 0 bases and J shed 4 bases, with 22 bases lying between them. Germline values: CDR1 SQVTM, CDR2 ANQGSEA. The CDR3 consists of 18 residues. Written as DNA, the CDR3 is TGCAGCGTTGAAGATCCCTCCAGCGGTACAGACTCTTACAATGAGCAGTTCTTC. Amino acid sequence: CSVEDPSSGTDSYNEQFF.

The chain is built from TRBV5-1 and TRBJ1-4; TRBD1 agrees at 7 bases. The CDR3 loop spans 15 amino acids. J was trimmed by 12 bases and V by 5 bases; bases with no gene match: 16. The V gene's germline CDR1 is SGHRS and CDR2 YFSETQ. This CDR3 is CASSSQGVPRGELFF. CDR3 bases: TGCGCCAGCAGTTCCCAGGGGGTCCCGCGAGGAGAACTGTTTTTT. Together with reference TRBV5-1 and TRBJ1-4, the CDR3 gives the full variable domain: KAGVTQTPRYLIKTRGQQVTLSCSPISGHRSVSWYQQTPGQGLQFLFEYFSETQRNKGNFPGRFSGRQFSNSRSEMNVSTLELGDSALYLCASSSQGVPRGELFFGSGTQLSVL.

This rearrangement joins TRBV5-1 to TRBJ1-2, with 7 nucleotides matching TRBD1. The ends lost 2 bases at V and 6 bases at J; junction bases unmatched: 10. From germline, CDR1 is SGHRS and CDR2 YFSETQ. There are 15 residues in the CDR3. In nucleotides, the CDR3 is TGCGCCAGCAGCTTAGACCTGACAGGGCAAGATGGCTACACCTTC. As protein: CASSLDLTGQDGYTF.

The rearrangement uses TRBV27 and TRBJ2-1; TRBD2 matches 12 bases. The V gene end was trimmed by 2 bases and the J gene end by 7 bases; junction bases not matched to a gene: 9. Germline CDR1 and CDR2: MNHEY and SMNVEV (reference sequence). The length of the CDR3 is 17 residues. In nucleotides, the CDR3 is TGTGCCAGCAGTTTACTAGCGGGAGGGCCGATCGGGAATGAGCAGTTCTTC. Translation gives CASSLLAGGPIGNEQFF.

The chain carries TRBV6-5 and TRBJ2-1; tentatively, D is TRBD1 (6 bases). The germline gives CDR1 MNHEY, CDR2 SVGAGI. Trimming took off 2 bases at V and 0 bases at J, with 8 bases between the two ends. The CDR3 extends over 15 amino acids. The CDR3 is CASSYRGYSYNEQFF. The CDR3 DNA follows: TGTGCCAGCAGTTACAGGGGGTACTCCTACAATGAGCAGTTCTTC.

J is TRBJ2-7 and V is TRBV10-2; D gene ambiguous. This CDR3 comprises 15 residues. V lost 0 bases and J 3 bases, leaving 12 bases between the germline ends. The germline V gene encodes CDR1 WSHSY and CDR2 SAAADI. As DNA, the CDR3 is TGCGCCAGCAGTGAGTCGAGGCTAGGCGGCTACGAGCAGTACTTC. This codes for CASSESRLGGYEQYF.

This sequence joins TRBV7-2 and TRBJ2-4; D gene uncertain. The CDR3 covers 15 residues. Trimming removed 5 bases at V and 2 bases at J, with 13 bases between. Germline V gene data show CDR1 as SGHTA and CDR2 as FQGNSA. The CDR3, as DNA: TGTGCCAGCAGCCCGTTCACTGGGTCCAAAAACATTCAGTACTTC. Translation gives CASSPFTGSKNIQYF.

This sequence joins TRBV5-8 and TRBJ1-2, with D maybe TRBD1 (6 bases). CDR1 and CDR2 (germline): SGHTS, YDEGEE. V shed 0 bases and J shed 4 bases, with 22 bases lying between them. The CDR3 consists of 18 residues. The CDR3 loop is CASSLVGGGGGKSYGYTF. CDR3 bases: TGTGCCAGCAGCTTGGTTGGAGGGGGTGGAGGAAAGAGCTATGGCTACACCTTC. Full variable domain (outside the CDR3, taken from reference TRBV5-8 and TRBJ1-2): EAGVTQSPTHLIKTRGQQATLRCSPISGHTSVYWYQQALGLGLQFLLWYDEGEERNRGNFPPRFSGRQFPNYSSELNVNALELEDSALYLCASSLVGGGGGKSYGYTFGSGTRLTVV.